This T cell receptor (beta chain) originates from a study of blood T cell repertoires in COVID-19. Study-level background: PBMCs, B-cell-depleted T cells, or T cells were the source of the cDNA or gDNA that made up the material.

In the original workflow: Reference gene primer amplification gave nucleated cell count estimates. Clones were read by immunoSEQ multiplex PCR, and TCRdb kept only the in-frame ones, dropping some. The V and J calls and clone size are taken from that table; D and trimming were inferred from the DNA. The table includes around 300,000 clones, about 90% detected once. The ends were cut back, 1 base at V and 7 bases at J, with 16 bases in the middle. Germline values: CDR1 KGHSH, CDR2 LQKENI. The length of the CDR3 is 15 residues. J is TRBJ1-1 and V is TRBV18; the D is unclear. What was sequenced was peripheral blood. The TCR comes from a middle-aged woman with COVID-19, enrolled during active disease. The chain's CDR3 is CASSPQRTSQNEAFF. In nucleotides, the CDR3 is TGTGCCAGCTCACCACAGCGAACGAGCCAAAATGAAGCTTTCTTT.